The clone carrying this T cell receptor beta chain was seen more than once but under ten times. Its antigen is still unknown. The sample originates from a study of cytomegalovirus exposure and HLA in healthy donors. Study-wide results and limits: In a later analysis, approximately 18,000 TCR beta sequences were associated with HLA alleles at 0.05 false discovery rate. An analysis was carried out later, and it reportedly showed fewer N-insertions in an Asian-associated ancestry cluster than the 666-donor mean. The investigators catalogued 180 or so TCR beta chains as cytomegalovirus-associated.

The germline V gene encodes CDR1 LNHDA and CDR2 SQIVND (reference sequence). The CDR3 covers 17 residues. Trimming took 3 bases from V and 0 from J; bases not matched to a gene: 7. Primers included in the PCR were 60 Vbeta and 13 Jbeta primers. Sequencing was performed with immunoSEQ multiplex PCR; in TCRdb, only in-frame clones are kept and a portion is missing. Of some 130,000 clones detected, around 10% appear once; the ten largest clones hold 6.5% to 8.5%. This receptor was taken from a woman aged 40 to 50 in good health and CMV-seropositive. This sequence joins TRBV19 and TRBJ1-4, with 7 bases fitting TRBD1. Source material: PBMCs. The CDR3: CASSIGLTGATNEKLFF. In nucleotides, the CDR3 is TGTGCCAGTAGTATCGGACTCACAGGGGCAACTAATGAAAAACTGTTTTTT.